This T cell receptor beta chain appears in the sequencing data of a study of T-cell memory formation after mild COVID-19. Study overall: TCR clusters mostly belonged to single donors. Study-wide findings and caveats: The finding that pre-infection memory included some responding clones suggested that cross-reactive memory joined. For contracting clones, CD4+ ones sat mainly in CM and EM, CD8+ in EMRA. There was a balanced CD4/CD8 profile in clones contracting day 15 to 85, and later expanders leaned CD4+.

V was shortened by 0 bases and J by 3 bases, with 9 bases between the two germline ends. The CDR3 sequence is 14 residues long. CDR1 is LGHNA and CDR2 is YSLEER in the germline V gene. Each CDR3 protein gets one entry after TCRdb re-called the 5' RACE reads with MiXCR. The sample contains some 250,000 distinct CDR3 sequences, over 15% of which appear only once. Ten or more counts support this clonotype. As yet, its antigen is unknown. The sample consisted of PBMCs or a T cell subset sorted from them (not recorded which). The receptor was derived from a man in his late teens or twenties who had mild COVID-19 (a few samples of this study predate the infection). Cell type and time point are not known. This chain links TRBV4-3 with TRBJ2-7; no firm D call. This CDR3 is CASSQDLGDYEQYF. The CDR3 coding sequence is TGCGCCAGCAGCCAAGATCTTGGAGACTACGAGCAGTACTTC.